The present T cell receptor (beta chain) was sequenced within a study of neurological immune-mediated disorders. Study-level background: Multiple sclerosis patients numbered about 34, with some 31 relapsing-remitting and 3 secondary progressive.

Time point specified: longitudinal time-point 2. Libraries used 2 million unsorted PBMCs kept frozen in RNAlater. This clonotype has a count of ten or more. 5'RACE employing 10-nucleotide random UMIs yielded the cDNA. Using its own MiXCR run on the 5' RACE reads, TCRdb lists one record per CDR3 protein. The sample carries roughly 80,000 distinct CDR3 sequences, 4.5% to 7.5% recorded once. The trim removed 5 bases at V and 0 bases at J, leaving 4 bases unmatched. The CDR3 sequence is 15 residues long. The V gene's germline CDR1 is SGHAT and CDR2 FQNNGV. The sequence was obtained from a woman between 55 and 75 years old with multiple sclerosis. Material for sequencing was PBMCs. The chain combines TRBV11-2 with TRBJ1-5; TRBD1 matches 7 bases. The CDR3 here is CASSVQGTSNQPQHF. The CDR3 DNA reads as TGTGCCAGCAGCGTACAGGGGACTAGCAATCAGCCCCAGCATTTT. Full variable domain (missing parts from reference TRBV11-2 and TRBJ1-5): EAGVAQSPRYKIIEKRQSVAFWCNPISGHATLYWYQQILGQGPKLLIQFQNNGVVDDSQLPKDRFSAERLKGVDSTLKIQPAKLEDSAVYLCASSVQGTSNQPQHFGDGTRLSIL.